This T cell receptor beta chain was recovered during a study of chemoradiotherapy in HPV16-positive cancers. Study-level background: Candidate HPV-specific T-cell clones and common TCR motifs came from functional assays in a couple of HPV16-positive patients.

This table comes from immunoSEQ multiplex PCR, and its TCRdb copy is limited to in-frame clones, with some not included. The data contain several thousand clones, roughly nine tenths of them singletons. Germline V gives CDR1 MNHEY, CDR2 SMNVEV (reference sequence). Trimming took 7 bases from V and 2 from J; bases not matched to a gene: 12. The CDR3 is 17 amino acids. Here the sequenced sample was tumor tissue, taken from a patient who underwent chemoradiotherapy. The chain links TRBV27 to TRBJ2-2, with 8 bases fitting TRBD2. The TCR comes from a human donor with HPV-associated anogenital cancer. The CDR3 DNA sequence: TGTGCCAGCACATCAACGGGTCGGGGGGGAAACACCGGGGAGCTGTTTTTT. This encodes CASTSTGRGGNTGELFF.